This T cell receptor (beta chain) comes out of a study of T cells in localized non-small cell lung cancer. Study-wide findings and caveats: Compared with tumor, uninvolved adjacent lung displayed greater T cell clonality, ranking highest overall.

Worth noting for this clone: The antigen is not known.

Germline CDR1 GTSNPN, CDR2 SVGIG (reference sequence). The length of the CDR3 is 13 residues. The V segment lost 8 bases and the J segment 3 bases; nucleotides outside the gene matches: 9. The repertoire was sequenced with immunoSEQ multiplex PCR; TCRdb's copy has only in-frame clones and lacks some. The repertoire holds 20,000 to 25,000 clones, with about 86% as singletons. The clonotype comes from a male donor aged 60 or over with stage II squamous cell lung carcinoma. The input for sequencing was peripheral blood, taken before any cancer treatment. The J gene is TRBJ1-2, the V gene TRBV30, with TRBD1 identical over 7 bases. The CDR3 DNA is TGTGCCCGGCGACAGGGCTTGGACTATGGCTACACCTTC. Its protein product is CARRQGLDYGYTF.